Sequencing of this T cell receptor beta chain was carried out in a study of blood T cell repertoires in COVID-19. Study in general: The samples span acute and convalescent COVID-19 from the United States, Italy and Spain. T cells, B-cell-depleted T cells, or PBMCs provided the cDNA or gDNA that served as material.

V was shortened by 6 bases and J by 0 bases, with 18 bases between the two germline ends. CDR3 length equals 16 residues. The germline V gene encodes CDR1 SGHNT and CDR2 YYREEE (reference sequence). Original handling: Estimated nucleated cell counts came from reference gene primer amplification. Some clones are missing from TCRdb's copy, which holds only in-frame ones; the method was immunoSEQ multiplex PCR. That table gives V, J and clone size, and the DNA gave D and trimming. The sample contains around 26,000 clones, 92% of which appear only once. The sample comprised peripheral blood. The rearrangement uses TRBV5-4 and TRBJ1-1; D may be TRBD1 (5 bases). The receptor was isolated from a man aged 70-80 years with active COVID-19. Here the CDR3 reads CASNRGGTSMNTEAFF. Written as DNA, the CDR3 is TGTGCCAGCAACCGAGGTGGGACTAGCATGAACACTGAAGCTTTCTTT.